Below are 20 T cell receptor beta chains sequenced from a single sample in a study of response to subunit inactivated influenza vaccine. TCRdb reanalysed the RT-PCR reads using MiXCR and keeps one entry per CDR3 protein. The profile shows roughly 620,000 distinct CDR3 sequences, about 11% of them singletons. The data were also submitted as part of a second study, on T cells expressing NK-cell markers. That paper adds: TCR beta cDNA was made by 5'RACE template switching with UMIs.

Specimen: PBMCs from blood, collected on the day of vaccination. These receptors were obtained from a man aged 50-60 years who received an inactivated influenza vaccine.

This clonotype was observed a handful of times. The chain is built from TRBV5-1 and TRBJ2-1; perhaps TRBD2 as D (5 bases). The CDR3 spans 15 residues. V lost 2 bases and J 4 bases, leaving 13 bases between the germline ends. Germline CDR1 and CDR2: SGHRS and YFSETQ. The CDR3 coding sequence is TGCGCCAGCAGCTTAGGTGGGGAGCCGTACAATGAGCAGTTCTTC. Residues: CASSLGGEPYNEQFF.

This clonotype was recorded a few times. The gene calls are TRBV20-1 and TRBJ1-4; 7 bases line up with TRBD1. The CDR3 consists of 15 residues. The V gene's germline CDR1 is DFQATT and CDR2 SNEGSKA (reference sequence). The J segment lost 5 bases and the V segment lost 5 bases, leaving 11 bases of the junction unmatched. In nucleotides, the CDR3 is TGCAGTGCTGGGGAATACAGGGGTTCAAATGAAAAACTGTTTTTT. Protein sequence: CSAGEYRGSNEKLFF.

V and J are TRBV7-9 and TRBJ2-3, with D perhaps TRBD2 (6 bases). V was pared by 7 bases and J by 3 bases, with 20 bases between. CDR3 length: 16 residues. Germline lookup yields CDR1 SEHNR and CDR2 FQNEAQ (reference sequence). CDR3 DNA: TGTGCCAGCAACTTTTACTTGGGCGGGGTGACAGATACGCAGTATTTT. Translation: CASNFYLGGVTDTQYF.

This clonotype appeared a few times. The rearrangement links TRBV28 to TRBJ2-7, with 8 bases fitting TRBD2. The trim removed 5 bases at V and 2 bases at J, leaving 2 bases unmatched. This CDR3 is 13 amino acids long. Germline lookup yields CDR1 MDHEN and CDR2 SYDVKM. The CDR3: CASSEGLAYEQYF. CDR3 DNA sequence: TGTGCCAGCAGTGAGGGACTAGCCTACGAGCAGTACTTC.

The table lists this clonotype with a few counts. This sequence joins TRBV20-1 and TRBJ1-1; 8 positions agree with TRBD1. The CDR3 totals 14 residues. Germline assignment: CDR1 DFQATT and CDR2 SNEGSKA (reference sequence). V lost 3 bases, J lost 5 bases, and 8 bases stayed unmatched. The CDR3 bases are TGCAGTGCTAGCCCCGACAGGGGCTTGACTGAAGCTTTCTTT. This sequence encodes CSASPDRGLTEAFF.

CDR3 bases: TGTGCCAGCAGTTTCCAGGGACAGAAGACCGGGGAGCTGTTTTTT. This translates into CASSFQGQKTGELFF. The rearrangement links TRBV12-3 or TRBV12-4 to TRBJ2-2, with 7 bases that match TRBD1. V lost 3 bases and J lost 5; bases outside the gene matches: 6. There are 15 residues in the CDR3.

The table lists this clonotype with a few counts. J is TRBJ2-3 and V is TRBV6-5; D might be TRBD2 (6 bases). Germline CDR1 and CDR2: MNHEY and SVGAGI. With 0 bases removed from V and 0 bases from J, the gap between germline ends came to 13 bases. The CDR3 has 17 residues. The DNA for the CDR3 is TGTGCCAGCAGTTACTCAACCGGGACTCCTAGCACAGATACGCAGTATTTT. It encodes CASSYSTGTPSTDTQYF.

The gene calls are TRBV6-1 and TRBJ1-5, with no clear D. The CDR3 runs 13 residues. Germline V gene data show CDR1 as MNHNS and CDR2 as SASEGT. Trimming took off 2 bases at V and 4 bases at J, with 6 bases between the two ends. The CDR3 coding sequence is TGTGCCAGCAGTGAACACGAGAATCAGCCCCAGCATTTT. This translates into CASSEHENQPQHF.

This clonotype was counted a few times. The rearrangement joins TRBV9 to TRBJ2-1; 8 positions agree with TRBD2. This CDR3 has 13 residues. The germline V gene has CDR1 SGDLS and CDR2 YYNGEE. With 4 bases clipped from V and 7 bases from J, the junction kept 4 bases outside the gene matches. The CDR3 DNA follows: TGTGCCAGCAGCCCGGGGGGGGGAAATGAGCAGTTCTTC. Translation gives CASSPGGGNEQFF.

This clonotype was counted at least ten times. This rearrangement joins TRBV7-9 to TRBJ2-7; D uncertain. V dropped 3 bases and J dropped 0 bases, with 12 bases sitting between them. This CDR3 region has 15 residues. From germline, CDR1 is SEHNR and CDR2 FQNEAQ (reference sequence). CDR3 amino acids: CASSLSSRSSYEQYF. CDR3 nucleotide sequence: TGTGCCAGCAGCTTGTCGTCGAGGAGCTCCTACGAGCAGTACTTC.

As regards this clonotype: The junction and the germline gene differ at one end; a read error may be behind it. The CDR3 region has the DNA TGCGCCAGCAGCCATGAGAATAGGGCAAATCACCCCCAGCATTTT. Amino acid sequence: CASSHENRANHPQHF. V gene TRBV4-1 combines with J gene TRBJ1-5; D is uncertain. The CDR3 has 15 amino acids. Germline values: CDR1 MGHRA, CDR2 YSYEKL.

This clonotype was found a few times. The rearrangement joins TRBV6-2 or TRBV6-3 to TRBJ2-7; D ambiguous. The germline V gene has CDR1 MNHEY and CDR2 SVGEGT. CDR3 length: 15 amino acids. V was cut by 2 bases and J by 3 bases, with 14 bases left in between. The DNA of the CDR3 is TGTGCCAGCAGTTACACCGGGTCCGGATTCTACGAGCAGTACTTC. Its protein is CASSYTGSGFYEQYF.

The chain uses TRBV6-1 and TRBJ2-1, with D possibly being TRBD1 or TRBD2 (6 bases each). V was shortened by 8 bases and J by 12 bases, with 20 bases between the two germline ends. Germline V lookup: CDR1 MNHNS, CDR2 SASEGT. The CDR3 length is 13 residues. The CDR3 spells CASRSRGLRGQFF. As DNA, the CDR3 is TGTGCCAGCCGCTCCCGGGGGCTTCGGGGGCAGTTCTTC.

Only a few counts were recorded for this clonotype. The chain employs TRBV7-3 and TRBJ2-2; 9 positions agree with TRBD2. The V gene end was trimmed by 1 base and the J gene end by 6 bases; junction bases not matched to a gene: 3. This CDR3 is 15 amino acids long. The germline gives CDR1 SGHTA, CDR2 FQGTGA. The CDR3 here is CASSLSGRASGELFF. The CDR3 DNA follows: TGTGCCAGCAGCTTAAGCGGGAGGGCCTCCGGGGAGCTGTTTTTT.

This clonotype was detected only a few times. The rearrangement links TRBV27 to TRBJ2-7; TRBD2 matches 8 bases. Germline CDR1 reads MNHEY; CDR2 reads SMNVEV (reference sequence). The V gene end was trimmed by 5 bases and the J gene end by 2 bases; junction bases not matched to a gene: 14. The CDR3 sequence is 17 residues long. The CDR3 loop reads CASSPPPGLAETYEQYF. CDR3 bases: TGTGCCAGCAGTCCACCCCCAGGACTAGCAGAAACCTACGAGCAGTACTTC.

This clonotype was detected once. A single base separates this from a much larger clone, so it may be a read error. The CDR3: CASSYTFSAGRYEQYF. CDR3 nucleotide sequence: TGTGCCAGCAGCTACACATTTTCCGCGGGTCGCTACGAGCAGTACTTC. This rearrangement joins TRBV7-2 to TRBJ2-7, with D possibly TRBD2 on 5 matching bases. The CDR3 covers 16 residues. Germline CDR1 SGHTA, CDR2 FQGNSA. V was trimmed by 4 bases and J by 3 bases, leaving 19 bases between them.

V gene TRBV28 combines with J gene TRBJ2-2; 9 bases are a match to TRBD2. With V trimmed by 2 bases and J by 6 bases, 7 bases remained unmatched. CDR1 and CDR2 from the germline V gene are MDHEN and SYDVKM. This CDR3 is built from 16 residues. Here the CDR3 reads CASSLMAGGPAGELFF. The DNA for the CDR3 is TGTGCCAGCAGTTTAATGGCGGGGGGGCCCGCCGGGGAGCTGTTTTTT. Combining the CDR3 with reference TRBV28 and TRBJ2-2 gives the whole variable domain DVKVTQSSRYLVKRTGEKVFLECVQDMDHENMFWYRQDPGLGLRLIYFSYDVKMKEKGDIPEGYSVSREKKERFSLILESASTNQTSMYLCASSLMAGGPAGELFFGEGSRLTVL.

The CDR3 DNA sequence: TGTGCCAGCAGCCAAGGGACTAGCGGGGCTAGATTTATCTACAATGAGCAGTTCTTC. Protein sequence: CASSQGTSGARFIYNEQFF. V is TRBV14 and J is TRBJ2-1; 12 bases agree with TRBD2. Germline V gene sequence: CDR1 SGHDN, CDR2 FVKESK. The CDR3 spans 19 residues. After removal of 1 base from V and 3 bases from J, the junction contained 10 bases not matched to a gene.

The chain couples TRBV4-3 to TRBJ2-1, with D perhaps being TRBD1 or TRBD2 (5 bases each). V lost 2 bases and J 6 bases, leaving 14 bases between the germline ends. There are 15 residues in the CDR3. CDR1 and CDR2 from the germline V gene are LGHNA and YSLEER. The DNA of the CDR3 is TGCGCCAGCAGCCAATCAGGCGGTGGGGGCAATGAGCAGTTCTTC. Translating gives CASSQSGGGGNEQFF.

This clonotype has more than one count but fewer than ten. The chain joins TRBV19 to TRBJ2-3; D is ambiguous. The CDR3 runs to 12 residues. Germline loops: CDR1 LNHDA, CDR2 SQIVND (reference sequence). The germline V and J ends were trimmed by 1 base and 7 bases, with 6 bases remaining between them. The CDR3 protein is CASSIGLNTQYF. Here the CDR3 DNA reads TGTGCCAGTAGTATAGGGCTGAATACGCAGTATTTT.